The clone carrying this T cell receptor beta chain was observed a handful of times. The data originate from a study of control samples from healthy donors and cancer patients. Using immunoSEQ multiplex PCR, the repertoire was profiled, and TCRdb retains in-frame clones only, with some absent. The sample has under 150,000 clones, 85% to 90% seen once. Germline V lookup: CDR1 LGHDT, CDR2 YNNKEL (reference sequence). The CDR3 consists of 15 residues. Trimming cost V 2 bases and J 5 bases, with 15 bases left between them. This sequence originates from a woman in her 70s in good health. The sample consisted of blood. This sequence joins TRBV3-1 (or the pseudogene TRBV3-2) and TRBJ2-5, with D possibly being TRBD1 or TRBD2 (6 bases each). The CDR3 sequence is CASSQSGGAGETQYF. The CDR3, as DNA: TGTGCCAGCAGCCAATCCGGGGGCGCGGGGGAGACCCAGTACTTC.